This passage covers 29 T cell receptor beta chains from one sample sequenced in a study of T cells in Graves' hyperthyroidism and ophthalmopathy. Amplification yielded TCR beta CDR3 regions, with RNA transcripts as the source. First-round RT-PCR of the TCR CDR3 relied on the HTBI primer set. One entry per CDR3 protein, called by TCRdb with MiXCR from the multiplex PCR reads. The table includes 400,000 to 600,000 distinct CDR3 sequences, around 15% detected once. Material for sequencing was blood. These receptors were collected from a young woman with Graves' ophthalmopathy.

The table lists this clonotype with many counts. V and J are TRBV12-3 or TRBV12-4 and TRBJ1-5; TRBD1 agrees at 8 bases. The junction had 7 bases not matched to a gene; V was cut back by 7 bases and J by 2 bases. The CDR3 has 15 residues. In nucleotides, the CDR3 is TGTGCCAGCACTCAGGGGGCGCCGGGCAATCAGCCCCAGCATTTT. Amino acid sequence: CASTQGAPGNQPQHF.

This chain connects TRBV6-6 to TRBJ1-2, with 8 bases aligning to TRBD1. The CDR3 runs to 15 residues. V trimming: 2 bases; J trimming: 4 bases; junction bases outside the gene matches: 6. The germline CDR1 and CDR2 sequences are MNHNY and SVGAGI (reference sequence). For the CDR3, the DNA is TGTGCCAGCAGTTACGGGACAGGCGAAATCTATGGCTACACCTTC. Encoded protein: CASSYGTGEIYGYTF.

This clonotype has at least ten counts. This chain joins TRBV3-1 and TRBJ1-1; D is unresolved. The V end lost 3 bases, the J end lost 5 bases, and 13 bases lay between the germline ends. This CDR3 is 14 amino acids long. Germline lookup yields CDR1 LGHDT and CDR2 YNNKEL (reference sequence). The chain's CDR3 is CASSHLGEGTEAFF. The CDR3, as DNA: TGTGCCAGCAGCCACCTCGGGGAGGGAACTGAAGCTTTCTTT.

The chain employs TRBV6-1 and TRBJ2-7; 7 nucleotides agree with TRBD2. Germline assignment: CDR1 MNHNS and CDR2 SASEGT. The CDR3 has 15 residues. J was trimmed by 0 bases and V by 6 bases; bases with no gene match: 8. As DNA, the CDR3 is TGTGCCAGCAGCCGTGCTAGCGGACGCTCCTACGAGCAGTACTTC. Its protein is CASSRASGRSYEQYF.

The chain carries TRBV20-1 and TRBJ2-3; 9 bases line up with TRBD1. Unmatched junction bases numbered 18, after V lost 5 bases and J lost 0 bases. The CDR3 runs 19 residues. The germline gives CDR1 DFQATT, CDR2 SNEGSKA (reference sequence). The CDR3: CSAEKRPGQGKISTDTQYF. The CDR3 DNA sequence: TGCAGTGCTGAAAAGAGACCGGGACAGGGAAAAATAAGCACAGATACGCAGTATTTT.

The V gene is TRBV4-3, the J gene TRBJ2-2; 7 bases match TRBD1. Germline V gene sequence: CDR1 LGHNA, CDR2 YSLEER. The CDR3 extends over 20 amino acids. J was trimmed by 7 bases and V by 0 bases; bases with no gene match: 20. The CDR3 reads CASSQEPFRGIGDEGGELFF. CDR3 DNA sequence: TGCGCCAGCAGCCAAGAACCGTTCAGGGGGATAGGCGATGAGGGCGGGGAGCTGTTTTTT.

The sample holds a few counts of this clonotype. The V and J genes are TRBV6-5 and TRBJ2-1, with TRBD2 matching over 15 bases. Germline values: CDR1 MNHEY, CDR2 SVGAGI. This CDR3 spans 17 amino acids. J was trimmed by 8 bases and V by 2 bases; bases with no gene match: 7. The CDR3, as DNA: TGTGCCAGCAGTTACGCCGGACTAGCGGGAGGGTGGGATGAGCAGTTCTTC. Amino acid sequence: CASSYAGLAGGWDEQFF.

This clonotype was detected many times. The V gene is TRBV28, the J gene TRBJ1-5; D unresolved. This CDR3 is 18 amino acids long. Trimming shortened V by 6 bases and J by 4 bases, and 25 bases separated the two germline ends. CDR1 is MDHEN and CDR2 is SYDVKM in the germline V gene. The CDR3 loop is CASSFKPGEPNPNQPQHF. In DNA form, the CDR3 reads TGTGCCAGCAGCTTTAAACCGGGAGAACCGAACCCAAATCAGCCCCAGCATTTT.

The chain employs TRBV4-1 and TRBJ2-1, with TRBD2 identical over 14 bases. Per germline, CDR1 MGHRA and CDR2 YSYEKL. The V gene end was trimmed by 8 bases and the J gene end by 7 bases; junction bases not matched to a gene: 10. The CDR3 totals 16 residues. The CDR3 region has the DNA TGCGCCAGCGAAGACGAGGGACTAGCGGGGGTGAATGAGCAGTTCTTC. This codes for CASEDEGLAGVNEQFF.

This clonotype was detected ten times or more. The V call is TRBV24-1, the J call TRBJ2-1; D is possibly TRBD1 or TRBD2 (7 bases each). CDR3 length: 16 residues. CDR1 is KGHDR, CDR2 SFDVKD, per germline. Deletions cut 0 bases from V and 5 bases from J, with 13 bases between. The CDR3: CATSDLGAGGDNEQFF. The CDR3 DNA reads as TGTGCCACCAGTGATTTGGGGGCAGGGGGGGACAATGAGCAGTTCTTC.

This chain joins TRBV6-2 or TRBV6-3 and TRBJ2-1, with D perhaps given as TRBD1 or TRBD2 (5 bases each). The CDR3 has 17 amino acids. Germline lookup yields CDR1 MNHEY and CDR2 SVGEGT. Trimming removed 5 bases at V and 5 bases at J, with 22 bases between. CDR3 nucleotide sequence: TGTGCCAGCAGTCCTACGATACACGGGACGGATCACAATGAGCAGTTCTTC. It codes for CASSPTIHGTDHNEQFF.

This clonotype was counted between two and nine times. CDR3 DNA: TGTGCCAGCAGTCCGACCCGGAGCCCTCGGAACACCATATATTTT. Protein: CASSPTRSPRNTIYF. The genes are TRBV11-2 and TRBJ1-3; no clear D. V lost 6 bases and J lost 7, with 19 bases in between. Germline V gene lookup returns CDR1 SGHAT and CDR2 FQNNGV. CDR3 size: 15 residues.

Regarding this clonotype: This likely stems from a read error, as it lies one base from a far larger clone. The chain uses TRBV11-2 and TRBJ1-1; TRBD1 matches at 8 bases. Germline loops: CDR1 SGHAT, CDR2 FQNNGV. Trimming at V came to 5 bases and at J to 3 bases, leaving 2 bases not matched to a gene. The CDR3 runs to 13 residues. The CDR3 DNA is TGTGCCAGCAGCAGGACAGGGTACACTGAAGCTTTCTTT. Translating it yields CASSRTGYTEAFF.

This clonotype showed up many times. The chain is built from TRBV24-1 and TRBJ2-1; D ambiguous. V lost 0 bases to trimming and J lost 4 bases, with 9 bases between them. This CDR3 has 15 residues. Germline V gene lookup returns CDR1 KGHDR and CDR2 SFDVKD. CDR3 residues: CATSDLLGGYNEQFF. For the CDR3, the DNA is TGTGCCACCAGTGATTTGCTTGGCGGATACAATGAGCAGTTCTTC.

This clonotype occurred many times. The chain recombines TRBV30 with TRBJ1-4, with D uncertain. The CDR3 is 13 amino acids. Germline CDR1 and CDR2: GTSNPN and SVGIG (reference sequence). V was trimmed by 0 bases and J by 5 bases, leaving 7 bases between them. CDR3 amino acids: CAWSVRRNEKLFF. For the CDR3, the DNA is TGTGCCTGGAGTGTACGCCGAAATGAAAAACTGTTTTTT.

Comment on this clonotype: A much larger clone differs from this one at a single base, so this may be a read error. Here the CDR3 reads CASGLAGASLYGYTF. The CDR3 DNA is TGTGCCAGCGGTTTGGCAGGGGCCAGTCTCTATGGCTACACCTTC. The genes are TRBV12-3 or TRBV12-4 and TRBJ1-2, with D perhaps TRBD1 (6 bases). The length of the CDR3 is 15 residues.

This clonotype was seen repeatedly, ten times or more. V usage is TRBV28 and J usage is TRBJ1-3; maybe TRBD1 (5 bases). The CDR3 loop spans 15 amino acids. Germline CDR1 is MDHEN and CDR2 is SYDVKM. The V end was cut by 5 bases, the J end by 4 bases, with 15 bases between. CDR3 sequence: CASSPLAGIGNTIYF. The CDR3 coding sequence is TGTGCCAGCAGTCCCCTAGCAGGGATCGGAAACACCATATATTTT.

This clonotype was picked up many times. The chain has TRBV20-1 and TRBJ2-1, with a weak D call TRBD2 (6 bases). CDR3 length: 14 amino acids. The V and J ends lost 5 bases and 5 bases respectively, with 16 bases between them. Germline assignment: CDR1 DFQATT and CDR2 SNEGSKA (reference sequence). The CDR3 coding sequence is TGCAGTGCTCCCGGGACTGGCCAAAACAATGAGCAGTTCTTC. Protein product: CSAPGTGQNNEQFF.

This clonotype was seen at least ten times. The chain has TRBV27 and TRBJ2-7; 8 positions match TRBD2. The CDR3 extends over 14 amino acids. Looked up from germline, CDR1 is MNHEY and CDR2 is SMNVEV (reference sequence). With V trimmed by 3 bases and J by 3 bases, 4 bases remained unmatched. CDR3 loop: CASSLTSVDYEQYF. DNA for the CDR3: TGTGCCAGCAGTTTGACTAGCGTGGACTACGAGCAGTACTTC.

This clonotype was observed at least ten times. The rearrangement joins TRBV28 to TRBJ1-5; D is perhaps TRBD1 (6 bases). CDR1 and CDR2 from the germline V gene are MDHEN and SYDVKM. Trimming stripped 7 bases from V and 3 bases from J, with 16 bases between. The CDR3 is 15 amino acids. CDR3 DNA sequence: TGTGCCAGCAATACACAGGGAGGGCACAATCAGCCCCAGCATTTT. This codes for CASNTQGGHNQPQHF. Combining the CDR3 with reference TRBV28 and TRBJ1-5 gives the whole variable domain DVKVTQSSRYLVKRTGEKVFLECVQDMDHENMFWYRQDPGLGLRLIYFSYDVKMKEKGDIPEGYSVSREKKERFSLILESASTNQTSMYLCASNTQGGHNQPQHFGDGTRLSIL.

To note about this clonotype: A much larger clone is a single base away; this may be a read error. The V gene is TRBV3-1, the J gene TRBJ1-5; D is ambiguous. CDR3 size: 14 residues. Trimming cost V 4 bases and J 5 bases, with 12 bases left between them. In germline, CDR1 is LGHDT, CDR2 YNNKEL (reference sequence). The CDR3 DNA reads TGTGCCAGCAGCCCCGGACTGGGCGATCAGCCCCAGCATTTT. Translation gives CASSPGLGDQPQHF.

This clonotype showed up many times. J is TRBJ1-2 and V is TRBV20-1; maybe TRBD1 (5 bases). Germline assignment: CDR1 DFQATT and CDR2 SNEGSKA (reference sequence). The V and J ends lost 2 bases and 0 bases respectively, with 16 bases between them. CDR3 length: 16 amino acids. The CDR3 nucleotides are TGCAGTGCTAGACGAACTCGACAGTCGGCTAACTATGGCTACACCTTC. Its translation is CSARRTRQSANYGYTF.

Details on this clonotype: With a much larger clone just one base away, this may be a read error. The chain combines TRBV28 with TRBJ2-5, with TRBD1 identical over 11 bases. CDR1 and CDR2 (germline): MDHEN, SYDVKM. CDR3 size: 15 residues. The CDR3 DNA follows: TGTGCCAGCAGTTTAGGGACAGGGGGGGAAGAGACCCAGCACTTC. Its protein is CASSLGTGGEETQHF. Complete variable domain (other parts from reference TRBV28 and TRBJ2-5): DVKVTQSSRYLVKRTGEKVFLECVQDMDHENMFWYRQDPGLGLRLIYFSYDVKMKEKGDIPEGYSVSREKKERFSLILESASTNQTSMYLCASSLGTGGEETQHFGPGTRLLVL.

This clonotype was counted many times. This rearrangement joins TRBV5-1 to TRBJ2-1, with 9 bases aligning to TRBD2. The CDR3 contains 16 residues. Germline CDR1 and CDR2: SGHRS and YFSETQ. The V and J ends lost 1 base and 2 bases, in that order; junction bases with no gene match: 4. CDR3 nucleotide sequence: TGCGCCAGCAGCTTGAGGGCGGGAGGGCCCTACAATGAGCAGTTCTTC. Protein: CASSLRAGGPYNEQFF.

The genes are TRBV6-1 and TRBJ2-7; D is unresolved. Germline V gives CDR1 MNHNS, CDR2 SASEGT. This CDR3 spans 14 amino acids. V lost 7 bases to trimming and J lost 0 bases, with 13 bases between them. The CDR3 sequence is CASNGIRNSYEQYF. CDR3 in DNA: TGTGCCAGCAACGGCATAAGAAACTCCTACGAGCAGTACTTC.

V and J are TRBV10-1 and TRBJ2-3, with 10 bases that match TRBD2. The V gene's germline CDR1 is WNHNN and CDR2 SYGVQD (reference sequence). After removal of 10 bases from V and 4 bases from J, the junction contained 5 bases not matched to a gene. This CDR3 has 13 residues. This CDR3 reads CATPSGRADTQYF. DNA of the CDR3: TGCGCCACCCCCAGCGGGAGGGCAGATACGCAGTATTTT.

This clonotype was recorded many times. This rearrangement joins TRBV6-1 to TRBJ2-1, with D perhaps matching TRBD1 (7 bases). The germline V gene encodes CDR1 MNHNS and CDR2 SASEGT. Deletions cut 3 bases from V and 9 bases from J, with 15 bases between. The CDR3 loop spans 14 amino acids. The CDR3 DNA follows: TGTGCCAGCAGTGAGATGGAGGGGGCGGTTGAGCAGTTCTTC. Protein: CASSEMEGAVEQFF.

This clonotype was found many times. This chain uses TRBV7-9 with TRBJ2-7, with D unresolved. The V end lost 1 base, the J end lost 3 bases, and 7 bases lay between the germline ends. The germline gives CDR1 SEHNR, CDR2 FQNEAQ (reference sequence). The CDR3 runs 13 residues. This CDR3 is CASSLEQHYEQYF. The CDR3 coding sequence is TGTGCCAGCAGCTTAGAACAACACTACGAGCAGTACTTC.

This clonotype turned up a few times. V usage is TRBV5-8 and J usage is TRBJ1-5, with D perhaps matching TRBD1 (6 bases). The germline V gene has CDR1 SGHTS and CDR2 YDEGEE. This CDR3 contains 16 residues. V gave up 1 base and J gave up 2 bases, with 13 bases separating them. The CDR3 here is CASSLKGGAGNQPQHF. The DNA of the CDR3 is TGTGCCAGCAGCTTGAAGGGGGGCGCGGGCAATCAGCCCCAGCATTTT.